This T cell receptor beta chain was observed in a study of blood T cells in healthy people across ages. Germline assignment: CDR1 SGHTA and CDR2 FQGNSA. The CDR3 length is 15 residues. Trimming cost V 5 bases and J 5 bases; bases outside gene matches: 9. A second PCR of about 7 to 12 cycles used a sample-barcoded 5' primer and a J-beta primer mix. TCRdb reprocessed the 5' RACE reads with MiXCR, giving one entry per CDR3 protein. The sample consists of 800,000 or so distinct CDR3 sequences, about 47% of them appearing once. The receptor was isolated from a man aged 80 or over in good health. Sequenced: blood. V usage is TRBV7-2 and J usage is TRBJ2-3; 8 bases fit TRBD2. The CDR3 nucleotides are TGTGCCAGCAGCGACCGGGGGGGGCTAGTAGATACGCAGTATTTT. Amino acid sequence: CASSDRGGLVDTQYF.